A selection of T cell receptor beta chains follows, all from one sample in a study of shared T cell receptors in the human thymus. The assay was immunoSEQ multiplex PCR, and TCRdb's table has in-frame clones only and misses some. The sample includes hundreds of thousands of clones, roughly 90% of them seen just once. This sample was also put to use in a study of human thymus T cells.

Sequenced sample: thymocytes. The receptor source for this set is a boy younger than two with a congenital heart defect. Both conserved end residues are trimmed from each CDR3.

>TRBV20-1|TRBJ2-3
SAIIADTQY
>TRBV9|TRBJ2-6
ASSLTSRGSGANVLT
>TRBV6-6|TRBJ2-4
ASSYGREGFKNIQY
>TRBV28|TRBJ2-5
ASILGTGAPQETQY
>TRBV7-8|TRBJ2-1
ASSLWAPSYNEQF
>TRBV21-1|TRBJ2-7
ASSIDPRGPYEQY
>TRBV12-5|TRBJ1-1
ASGLAPDSWGTPQNTEAF
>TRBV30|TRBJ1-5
AWSTDRGSPHGPYSNQPQH
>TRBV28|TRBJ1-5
ASSTGSQAQPQH
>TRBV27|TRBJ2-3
ASGGADTQY
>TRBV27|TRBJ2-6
ASSFIFSGANVLT
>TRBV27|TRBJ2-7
ASSWNGSSYEQY
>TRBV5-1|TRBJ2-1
ASSINPGLQFNEQF
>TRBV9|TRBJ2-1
ASSVRLADYNEQF
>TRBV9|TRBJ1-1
ASSAPNRENTEAF
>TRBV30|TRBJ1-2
AWTVRQPGQEANYGYT
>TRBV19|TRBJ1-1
ASSQGRGTEAF
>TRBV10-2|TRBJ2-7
ASNEGAPGLDYYEQY
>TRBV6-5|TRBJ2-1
ASSPLDREYNEQF
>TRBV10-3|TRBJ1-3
AIMAGNTIY
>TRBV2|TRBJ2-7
ASGLPPGLAGAYEQY
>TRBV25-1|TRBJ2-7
ASAGNREQY
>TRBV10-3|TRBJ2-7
AISESGHHD
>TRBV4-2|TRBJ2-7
ASSHPTGGGGEQY
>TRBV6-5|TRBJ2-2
ASGVAAVDGELF
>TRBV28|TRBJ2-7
AVGTSGPYEQY
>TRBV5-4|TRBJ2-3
ASSLAGGLAVTDTQY
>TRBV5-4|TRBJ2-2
ASRPNRGPDTGELF
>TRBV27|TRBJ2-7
ATQGLAGVGEQY
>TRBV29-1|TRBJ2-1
SVVLLADNEQF
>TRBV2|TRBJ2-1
ASSGGRPGLAANNEQF
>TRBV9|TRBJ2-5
ASSQYKRDGQETQY
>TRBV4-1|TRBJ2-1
ASSQERGRVAGGDEQF
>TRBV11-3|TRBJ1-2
ASSPGQARYGNYGYT
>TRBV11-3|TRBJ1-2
ASSPRGQGDYGYT
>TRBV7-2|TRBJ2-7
ASSLRMTGLAGNEQY
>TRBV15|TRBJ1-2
ATSRERRGNEGYT
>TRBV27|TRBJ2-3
ASSKPGSSTDTQY
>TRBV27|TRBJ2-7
ASSLSGLAGGPHEQY
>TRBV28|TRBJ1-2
ASSLVLQGVYGYT
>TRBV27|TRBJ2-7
ASSRASGLRGYEQY
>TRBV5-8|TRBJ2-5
ASSLSPSSGRDVTQY
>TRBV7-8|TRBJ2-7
ASSPHGPCYEQY
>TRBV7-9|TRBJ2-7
ASSPPGQGYEQY
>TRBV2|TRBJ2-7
ASTGGITYEQY